The next 21 T cell receptor beta chains were all read from a single sample in a study of CD8 T cells in ankylosing spondylitis. Study conclusions and caveats: The study identified a TCR beta motif of several highly homologous variants that appeared characteristic of ankylosing spondylitis blood.

TCRdb ran MiXCR on the 5' RACE reads and lists one entry per CDR3 protein. The sample comprises about 460,000 distinct CDR3 sequences, 5.3% of which are singletons, and roughly 3.5% rests with the top ten. The antigens of these receptors remain unknown. The sample comprised blood, either unsorted or a sorted T cell fraction (not recorded which). These receptor sequences come from a male donor with ankylosing spondylitis.

Many counts were recorded for this clonotype. This chain joins TRBV27 and TRBJ1-1; TRBD1 matches 8 bases. Germline V gene lookup returns CDR1 MNHEY and CDR2 SMNVEV (reference sequence). Unmatched junction bases numbered 6, after V lost 2 bases and J lost 10 bases. The CDR3 extends over 13 amino acids. Here the CDR3 reads CASSLLRGRRAFF. CDR3 in DNA: TGTGCCAGCAGTTTACTCAGGGGGCGCAGAGCTTTCTTT.

This clonotype was detected only a few times. The V gene is TRBV23-1, the J gene TRBJ2-7, with 9 bases matching TRBD1. TRBV23-1 is designated an ORF whose function remains uncertain. Unmatched junction bases numbered 29, after V lost 8 bases and J lost 3 bases. The CDR3 is 21 amino acids. This chain's CDR3 is CASLPLTPGQGNPTLVYEQYF. CDR3 DNA sequence: TGCGCCAGCCTTCCTCTAACCCCGGGACAGGGTAACCCCACCCTAGTCTACGAGCAGTACTTC.

This clonotype was seen at least ten times. The chain links TRBV29-1 to TRBJ1-3; no definite D call. Germline V gene lookup returns CDR1 SQVTM and CDR2 ANQGSEA. This CDR3 is built from 11 residues. The V gene lost 4 bases and the J gene lost 7 bases, with 8 bases spanning the gap. CDR3 sequence: CSVGRGNTIYF. The CDR3 DNA sequence: TGCAGCGTTGGACGGGGTAACACCATATATTTT.

J is TRBJ2-5 and V is TRBV9, with no clear D. Germline CDR1 SGDLS, CDR2 YYNGEE. The CDR3 totals 14 residues. V lost 0 bases and J 4 bases, leaving 10 bases between the germline ends. DNA of the CDR3: TGTGCCAGCAGCGTAGGTTATAGATCAGAGACCCAGTACTTC. This translates into CASSVGYRSETQYF. The full variable domain, in which reference TRBV9 and TRBJ2-5 provide the parts outside the CDR3, is DSGVTQTPKHLITATGQRVTLRCSPRSGDLSVYWYQQSLDQGLQFLIQYYNGEERAKGNILERFSAQQFPDLHSELNLSSLELGDSALYFCASSVGYRSETQYFGPGTRLLVL.

This clonotype was observed at least ten times. This sequence joins TRBV12-3 or TRBV12-4 and TRBJ1-2; a possible D gene is TRBD1 (6 bases). This CDR3 region has 14 residues. Trimming removed 6 bases at V and 4 bases at J, with 15 bases between. CDR3 coding DNA: TGTGCCAGCAGCCTTCGAACAGGGTCCTATGGCTACACCTTC. Protein: CASSLRTGSYGYTF.

This clonotype was detected ten times or more. The chain has TRBV28 and TRBJ2-2; D unclear. V was pared by 2 bases and J by 0 bases, with 7 bases between. The germline gives CDR1 MDHEN, CDR2 SYDVKM. This CDR3 has 15 residues. The CDR3 DNA follows: TGTGCCAGCAGTTTACCTCTTGCGAACACCGGGGAGCTGTTTTTT. It specifies CASSLPLANTGELFF. Full variable domain (outside the CDR3, taken from reference TRBV28 and TRBJ2-2): DVKVTQSSRYLVKRTGEKVFLECVQDMDHENMFWYRQDPGLGLRLIYFSYDVKMKEKGDIPEGYSVSREKKERFSLILESASTNQTSMYLCASSLPLANTGELFFGEGSRLTVL.

Many counts were recorded for this clonotype. The chain couples TRBV20-1 to TRBJ1-1, with D maybe TRBD1 (5 bases). Germline values: CDR1 DFQATT, CDR2 SNEGSKA (reference sequence). V was trimmed by 0 bases and J by 1 base, leaving 9 bases between them. This CDR3 contains 14 residues. CDR3 sequence: CSAREPGRNTEAFF. CDR3 DNA: TGCAGTGCTAGAGAACCAGGGAGGAACACTGAAGCTTTCTTT.

This clonotype was found many times. The chain couples TRBV6-2 or TRBV6-3 to TRBJ2-7, with 7 nucleotides matching TRBD2. The germline CDR1 and CDR2 sequences are MNHEY and SVGEGT. This CDR3 contains 17 residues. After removal of 2 bases from V and 3 bases from J, the junction contained 13 bases not matched to a gene. The CDR3: CASSYDMGGSDFYEQYF. Written as DNA, the CDR3 is TGTGCCAGCAGTTACGACATGGGCGGGAGTGACTTCTACGAGCAGTACTTC.

Many counts were recorded for this clonotype. This rearrangement joins TRBV29-1 to TRBJ1-1, with a weak D call TRBD1 (5 bases). This CDR3 has 14 residues. Germline loops: CDR1 SQVTM, CDR2 ANQGSEA. V lost 3 bases, J lost 5 bases, and 16 bases lay in between. The CDR3 region is CSVDGRFRGTEAFF. Written as DNA, the CDR3 is TGCAGCGTTGATGGAAGGTTCCGGGGGACTGAAGCTTTCTTT. Based on the CDR3 plus reference TRBV29-1 and TRBJ1-1, the full variable domain is SAVISQKPSRDICQRGTSLTIQCQVDSQVTMMFWYRQQPGQSLTLIATANQGSEATYESGFVIDKFPISRPNLTFSTLTVSNMSPEDSSIYLCSVDGRFRGTEAFFGQGTRLTVV.

This clonotype was seen ten or more times. The chain recombines TRBV6-5 with TRBJ1-1; 7 bases are a match to TRBD1. The germline gives CDR1 MNHEY, CDR2 SVGAGI. The CDR3 has 15 amino acids. V trimming: 0 bases; J trimming: 4 bases; junction bases outside the gene matches: 5. CDR3 sequence reads: CASSYSGTAITEAFF. CDR3 DNA: TGTGCCAGCAGTTACTCGGGGACAGCCATCACTGAAGCTTTCTTT.

The gene calls are TRBV7-2 and TRBJ2-2; 7 bases line up with TRBD2. The germline V gene encodes CDR1 SGHTA and CDR2 FQGNSA. This CDR3 is 21 amino acids long. The trim removed 1 base at V and 5 bases at J, leaving 22 bases unmatched. CDR3 loop: CASSLVRTAGGSHGGTGELFF. The CDR3 region has the DNA TGTGCCAGCAGCTTAGTGCGGACGGCTGGCGGGAGCCACGGGGGGACCGGGGAGCTGTTTTTT. Full variable domain (remainder filled in from reference TRBV7-2 and TRBJ2-2): GAGVSQSPSNKVTEKGKDVELRCDPISGHTALYWYRQSLGQGLEFLIYFQGNSAPDKSGLPSDRFSAERTGGSVSTLTIQRTQQEDSAVYLCASSLVRTAGGSHGGTGELFFGEGSRLTVL.

There are many counts of this clonotype. The chain recombines TRBV9 with TRBJ2-1, with TRBD2 identical over 13 bases. CDR1 and CDR2 (germline): SGDLS, YYNGEE. V lost 3 bases to trimming and J lost 8 bases; unmatched junction nucleotides: 8. The CDR3 has 16 amino acids. In DNA, the CDR3 is TGTGCCAGCAGCGGTACTAGCGGGAGGGGTGCCCATGAGCAGTTCTTC. Translated, it gives CASSGTSGRGAHEQFF.

The chain joins TRBV6-1 to TRBJ1-2, with 9 bases identical to TRBD1. V shed 7 bases, J shed 4 bases, and the junction held 7 bases outside the gene matches. Germline CDR1 reads MNHNS; CDR2 reads SASEGT. The CDR3 is 14 amino acids. CDR3 sequence reads: CASKPGQGGYGYTF. In nucleotides, the CDR3 is TGTGCCAGCAAACCGGGACAGGGTGGCTATGGCTACACCTTC.

This clonotype occurred a few times. This rearrangement joins TRBV29-1 to TRBJ2-2; possible D gene TRBD2, 6 bases. Trimming removed 4 bases from V and 3 bases from J, with 18 bases in between. Germline lookup yields CDR1 SQVTM and CDR2 ANQGSEA. This CDR3 is 16 amino acids long. CDR3 residues: CSVVPPGTQYTGELFF. The CDR3 DNA reads as TGCAGCGTTGTCCCCCCCGGGACTCAGTACACCGGGGAGCTGTTTTTT.

This clonotype was observed many times. The chain employs TRBV12-3 or TRBV12-4 and TRBJ2-3; the D gene is possibly TRBD2 (5 bases). V was pared by 0 bases and J by 9 bases, with 10 bases between. This CDR3 comprises 13 residues. This chain's CDR3 is CASSLATGYTQYF. The CDR3 region has the DNA TGTGCCAGCAGTTTAGCTACGGGGTACACGCAGTATTTT.

This clonotype was detected a few times. The rearrangement joins TRBV18 to TRBJ1-1, with TRBD1 identical over 8 bases. The CDR3 loop spans 18 amino acids. V shed 0 bases and J 5 bases; nucleotides not matched to a gene: 14. Germline V CDR1 and CDR2: KGHSH, LQKENI. CDR3 sequence: CASSPPWQGARMGTEAFF. Written as DNA, the CDR3 is TGTGCCAGCTCACCACCGTGGCAGGGGGCGCGGATGGGGACTGAAGCTTTCTTT.

There are many counts of this clonotype. This chain joins TRBV20-1 and TRBJ1-2; 8 nucleotides align to TRBD1. The V segment lost 6 bases and the J segment 8 bases; nucleotides outside the gene matches: 17. Germline lookup yields CDR1 DFQATT and CDR2 SNEGSKA (reference sequence). The CDR3 is 15 amino acids. CDR3: CSATGRDTGGRGYTF. CDR3 bases: TGCAGTGCCACCGGTCGGGATACAGGGGGTCGGGGCTACACCTTC.

The sample holds many counts of this clonotype. This sequence joins TRBV4-2 and TRBJ2-1, with D tentatively TRBD2 (5 bases). The length of the CDR3 is 15 residues. Looked up from germline, CDR1 is LGHNA and CDR2 is YNFKEQ. V was pared by 4 bases and J by 0 bases, with 10 bases between. CDR3 residues: CASSRTDYSYNEQFF. DNA of the CDR3: TGTGCCAGCAGCCGAACAGACTACTCCTACAATGAGCAGTTCTTC.

Many counts were recorded for this clonotype. The chain employs TRBV20-1 and TRBJ1-1; no clear D gene. Germline V CDR1 and CDR2: DFQATT, SNEGSKA (reference sequence). The CDR3 length is 15 residues. With 0 bases removed from V and 0 bases from J, the gap between germline ends came to 11 bases. The CDR3 sequence is CSARDLLKMNTEAFF. Here the CDR3 DNA reads TGCAGTGCTAGAGATCTTTTAAAGATGAACACTGAAGCTTTCTTT.

This clonotype has at least ten counts. The chain recombines TRBV5-1 with TRBJ1-1, with D unresolved. CDR1 and CDR2 (germline): SGHRS, YFSETQ. V lost 3 bases to trimming and J lost 3 bases, with 12 bases between them. The CDR3 has 14 residues. The chain's CDR3 is CASSSIPEDTEAFF. CDR3 sequence (DNA): TGCGCCAGCAGCTCTATTCCCGAGGACACTGAAGCTTTCTTT.

Many counts were recorded for this clonotype. The chain combines TRBV12-3 or TRBV12-4 with TRBJ2-1; 10 nucleotides match TRBD2. The ends lost 6 bases at V and 8 bases at J; junction bases unmatched: 10. This CDR3 is built from 15 residues. In DNA, the CDR3 is TGTGCCAGCAGGTCTAGCGGGAGATACAATGATGAGCAGTTCTTC. Protein sequence: CASRSSGRYNDEQFF.